This T cell receptor beta chain stems from a study of CD8+ T cells in alopecia areata. Study-level points and caveats: Association of baseline CD8+ expansion with response is uncertain owing to one nonresponder. Within the top 100, expanded CD8+ clones significantly decreased with tofacitinib, as did scalp clonality.

Treatment given: oral pan-JAK inhibitor, 5-10 mg twice daily. Turning to this clone: What it recognizes is unknown.

This CDR3 is built from 15 residues. Germline V gene data show CDR1 as SGHVS and CDR2 as FNYEAQ. V was pared by 8 bases and J by 4 bases, with 20 bases between. After isolation, RNA underwent reverse transcription to generate cDNA as the sequencing template. Sequencing was performed with immunoSEQ multiplex PCR; in TCRdb, only in-frame clones are kept and a portion is missing. The sample gives 100,000 or so clones, around 60% of which show up once; about a sixth is in the top ten. This TCR was sampled from a human donor with alopecia areata. The chain uses TRBV7-6 and TRBJ1-1; possibly TRBD1 for D (5 bases). The specimen comprised CD8+ T cells sorted from blood, sampled between weeks 55 and 65, from a patient treated with tofacitinib. The CDR3 DNA follows: TGTGCCAGCGGTCGCCGGGGCGCGCGGGGCACTGAAGCTTTCTTT. Translation gives CASGRRGARGTEAFF.